The present TCR beta chain was sequenced within a study of T-cell memory formation after mild COVID-19 (dated by TCRdb to the early 2020s). About the full investigation: Most TCR sequence clusters were specific to one of the two donors. Longitudinal TCRalpha and TCRbeta repertoire sequencing tracked T-cell clones expanding and contracting after mild COVID-19 in a couple of donors. The cohort was made up of two young adult volunteers, one female and one male, who were previously healthy. Study-wide findings and limitations: Clones that contracted from day 15 to 85 showed balanced CD4/CD8 phenotypes, whereas a second wave of clones that expanded from day 15 to 37 leaned towards CD4+. The detection of some responding clones in pre-infection memory suggests that pre-existing cross-reactive memory T cells joined the SARS-CoV-2 response. Contracting CD4+ clones were found mainly in CM and EM memory subsets, while CD8+ clones were enriched in EMRA. The study covered only a couple of mild cases, and larger cohorts including severe cases with pre-infection samples were considered necessary. Whether the second-wave clones peaking on day 37 were SARS-CoV-2 specific was not confirmed.

Germline trimming amounts to 5 bases on V and 11 bases on J, with 5 as the count of junction bases outside the gene matches. The CDR3 numbers 11 residues from cysteine through phenylalanine. This entry keeps only the CDR3 DNA: 33 bases, framed from base 1. From the germline V gene (reference sequence), CDR1 is MNHNY and CDR2 is SVGAGI. Sequencing took place on an Illumina NovaSeq 6000. TCRalpha and TCRbeta cDNA libraries were built by 5'RACE with constant-segment primers, adding sample barcodes and unique molecular identifiers. Trizol reagent was used to extract RNA from every sample. The libraries were amplified in two PCR steps, and the second step added a second sample barcode and Illumina TruSeq adapters. Sequencing of the libraries was done on an Illumina NovaSeq, producing 2 x 150 bp paired-end reads. The source study handled its data this way. The reads were demultiplexed and collapsed into UMI-guided consensus sequences using migec v1.2.7. Using mixcr v2.1.11, UMI consensuses were aligned to TRA and TRB V and J templates and then assembled into clonotypes. Clonotypes were classified as expanded or contracted when called significant by both edgeR and NoisET, with noise models trained on biological replicates. edgeR calls used a false discovery rate-adjusted p below 0.01 and a log2 fold-change threshold of 1. As an exploratory analysis of dynamics, max-normalized trajectories of the 1000 most abundant clonotypes were examined with PCA combined with hierarchical clustering. Separately sequenced CD4+ and CD8+ repertoires were used to assign a CD4 or CD8 phenotype to each responding clone. TCRdb reanalyzed the raw reads on its own, using fastp at Q25 for trimming and MiXCR for clone calling, and kept in-frame beta chains. Rows are combined by CDR3 protein, so each entry shows the most common genes and DNA. The authors' filters were not applied to this entry. The sample table lists around 370,000 distinct CDR3 sequences, more than 20% of them with a count of one. The top ten clonotypes cover roughly an eighth of the sample.

This clonotype was seen only a few times. Its antigen is currently not known. The record has no base qualities; no much larger clone is one base away. Ficoll-Paque density gradient centrifugation was used to isolate PBMCs. Recombination joined TRBV6-6 with TRBJ1-1, with 7 bases matching TRBD1. This TCR derives from an adult woman who had mild COVID-19 (a few samples of this study predate the infection). The sample titles of this study are shuffled in the database, so cell type and time point are left out; the donor was told from shared clones. Sequencing input: PBMCs or a T cell subset sorted from them (not recorded which). The CDR3 protein sequence reads: CASSKQGKAFF. The DNA is as follows: TGTGCCAGCAGTAAACAGGGGAAGGCTTTCTTT.